What follows is one T cell receptor beta chain and its context. This entry comes from a study of T cell clones after liver transplantation. Profiled with immunoSEQ multiplex PCR; TCRdb holds only in-frame clones, not every one. This table holds tens of thousands of clones, around 78% found once. CDR3 length: 14 amino acids. V trimming: 6 bases; J trimming: 6 bases; junction bases outside the gene matches: 8. The J gene is TRBJ2-1, the V gene TRBV23-1; TRBD1 agrees at 7 bases. TRBV23-1 is treated as an ORF (open reading frame) with a function not yet certain. The receptor was isolated from a human patient who received a liver transplant. A subset of T cells may come from the graft donor. The sequenced sample was CD4+ T cells from blood, obtained at the 22-month timepoint. The CDR3 DNA is TGCGCCAGCAGGCCGACAGGGAAAATCAATGAGCAGTTCTTC. Protein: CASRPTGKINEQFF.